This T cell receptor (beta chain) comes out of a study of regulatory T cells in long-lasting Graves disease. General observations from the study: Shared public clonotypes totalled a few thousand in persistent patients, compared with about a thousand in new patients.

The germline V gene has CDR1 LGHNA and CDR2 YNFKEQ. V lost 1 base, J lost 1 base, and 14 bases lay in between. The CDR3 extends over 17 amino acids. The sample holds a few counts of this clonotype. The antigen is undetermined. The TCR beta library used iRepertoire HTBI primers with Arm-PCR amplification of CDR3. TCRdb passed the multiplex PCR reads through MiXCR, listing each CDR3 protein once. The sample lists 550,000 to 600,000 distinct CDR3 sequences; about 15% were seen once. Described time point: newly diagnosed GD, antithyroid drugs for less than 3 months. Extracted PBMC RNA gave rise to the TCR library. Separately, the same data were catalogued under a study of T cells in Graves' hyperthyroidism and ophthalmopathy.

This clonotype originated in a man aged 18 to 29 with Graves disease. The sequencing here drew on peripheral blood mononuclear cells (PBMCs), taken at new diagnosis, from a patient treated with antithyroid drugs. The chain uses TRBV4-2 and TRBJ2-1; D is possibly TRBD2 (5 bases). This CDR3 reads CASSQGTAGGSYNEQFF. DNA of the CDR3: TGTGCCAGCAGCCAAGGGACCGCGGGCGGTTCCTACAATGAGCAGTTCTTC.